Below, one T cell receptor (beta chain) is given with its context. Other nucleotide sequences from this sample produce the same CDR3. The germline CDR1 and CDR2 sequences are MDHEN and SYDVKM. There are 14 residues in the CDR3. Trimming cost V 7 bases and J 0 bases; bases outside gene matches: 6. Authors' data handling: Reference gene primer amplification gave estimated nucleated cell counts. Libraries were prepared by immunoSEQ multiplex PCR; TCRdb keeps only in-frame clonotypes and omits some of them. The V and J calls and clone size come from that table; D and trimming were worked out from the DNA. The profile shows a few hundred thousand clones, more than 70% of them singletons. The data are from a study of blood T cell repertoires in COVID-19. Study in general: COVID-19 samples from acute and convalescent phases originated in the United States, Italy and Spain. PBMCs, B-cell-depleted T cells, or T cells provided the cDNA or gDNA that made up the material.

The rearrangement links TRBV28 to TRBJ2-7; 7 nucleotides line up with TRBD1. The TCR sequence derives from a woman aged 45-65 years with acute or convalescent COVID-19. The material sequenced was peripheral blood. The CDR3 DNA follows: TGTGCCAGCACCTCCGGGACAGCCTCCTACGAGCAGTACTTC. Translation gives CASTSGTASYEQYF.